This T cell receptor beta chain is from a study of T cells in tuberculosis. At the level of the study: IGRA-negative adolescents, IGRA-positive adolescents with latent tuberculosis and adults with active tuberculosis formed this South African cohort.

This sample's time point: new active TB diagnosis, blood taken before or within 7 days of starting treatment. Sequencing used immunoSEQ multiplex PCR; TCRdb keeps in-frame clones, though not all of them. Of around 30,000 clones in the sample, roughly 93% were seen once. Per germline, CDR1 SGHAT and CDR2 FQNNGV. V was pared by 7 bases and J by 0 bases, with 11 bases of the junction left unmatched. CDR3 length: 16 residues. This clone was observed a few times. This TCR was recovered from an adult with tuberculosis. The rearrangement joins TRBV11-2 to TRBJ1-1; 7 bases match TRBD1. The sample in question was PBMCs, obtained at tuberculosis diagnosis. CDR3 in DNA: TGTGCCAGCACCCTGATAGGGGGCCTAATGAACACTGAAGCTTTCTTT. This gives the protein CASTLIGGLMNTEAFF.